This T cell receptor beta chain was found in a study of human T cells and chemical hapten exposure. The germline V gene encodes CDR1 DFQATT and CDR2 SNEGSKA (reference sequence). CDR3 length equals 14 residues. Time point defined: pre-sensitization, week 0. Stated treatment: therapeutic diphenylcyclopropenone sensitization with weekly scalp DPC. Total RNA was isolated from whole blood that had not been fractionated. Details on this clonotype: This may be a read error: a much more frequent sequence differs by one nucleotide.

TCRdb analysed the RACE reads with MiXCR anew, one entry per CDR3 protein. The sample shows 35,000 to 45,000 distinct CDR3 sequences, 10% to 15% of them seen only once. The chain links TRBV20-1 to TRBJ2-3, with D possibly being TRBD1 (6 bases). The receptor was derived from a woman aged 40-49 years with alopecia areata. Some clones in this sample may be carry-over from other donors' samples. The input for sequencing was whole blood, taken in connection with sensitization to the hapten diphenylcyclopropenone (DPC). The DNA of the CDR3 is TGCAATGCTCCAATAAGGACAGGCACAGATACGCAGTATTTT. Amino acid sequence: CNAPIRTGTDTQYF.